Listed below are T cell receptor beta chains from one sample, sequenced in a study of OX40 agonist ivuxolimab in advanced cancers. Sequencing used immunoSEQ multiplex PCR; TCRdb keeps in-frame clones, though not all of them. The sample contains around 65,000 clones, roughly 90% of which appear only once. Sequencing used CD4+ or CD8+ T cells sorted from blood, obtained in a trial of the OX40 agonist ivuxolimab. The receptor source for this set is an adult with an advanced solid tumor such as melanoma, head and neck, liver or kidney cancer. The CDR3 runs from the conserved cysteine through the conserved F or W. The D gene is left open where the match is weak. Rows give clone size only sometimes, using once, few, many, or a class for an expanded clone.

CDR3,DNA,D,size,J,V
CSVGSGRNYGYTF,TGCAGCGTTGGCTCAGGGCGGAACTATGGCTACACCTTC,-,-,TRBJ1-2,TRBV29-1
CASSFYGVGKSTEAFF,TGTGCCAGCAGTTTTTACGGGGTAGGGAAGAGCACTGAAGCTTTCTTT,-,-,TRBJ1-1,TRBV27
CASSLVAANTEAFF,TGTGCCAGCAGCTTGGTAGCTGCGAACACTGAAGCTTTCTTT,-,-,TRBJ1-1,TRBV5-6
CASSRQGRGGELFF,TGTGCCAGTAGTCGCCAGGGGAGGGGCGGGGAGCTGTTTTTT,-,once,TRBJ2-2,TRBV19
CASSFARGVRTEAFF,TGTGCCAGCAGCTTTGCCCGTGGGGTCAGGACTGAAGCTTTCTTT,-,-,TRBJ1-1,TRBV7-3
CASSLARGLQNEQFF,TGTGCCAGCAGCTTAGCCAGGGGACTACAGAATGAGCAGTTCTTC,-,-,TRBJ2-1,TRBV7-2
CASSSNPGNLGEQYF,TGCGCCAGCAGCTCCAATCCGGGGAACCTGGGGGAGCAGTACTTC,-,-,TRBJ2-7,TRBV5-1
CASSPDLQETQYF,TGTGCCAGCAGCCCCGACTTACAAGAGACCCAGTACTTC,-,-,TRBJ2-5,TRBV5-8
CASSPQTGNGQETQYF,TGTGCCAGCAGCCCGCAGACAGGGAATGGGCAAGAGACCCAGTACTTC,TRBD1,-,TRBJ2-5,TRBV5-6
CASSSKPGQYTDTQYF,TGTGCCAGTAGTAGTAAACCGGGACAGTACACAGATACGCAGTATTTT,TRBD1,-,TRBJ2-3,TRBV19
CASSHWDRPRAFF,TGTGCCAGCAGCCACTGGGACCGGCCGCGAGCTTTCTTT,-,-,TRBJ1-1,TRBV14
CASSLVRQGIPKNIQYF,TGTGCCAGCAGCTTGGTCCGCCAAGGGATCCCCAAAAACATTCAGTACTTC,-,-,TRBJ2-4,TRBV5-6
CASERGQAYEQYF,TGTGCCAGCGAAAGGGGCCAGGCCTACGAGCAGTACTTC,-,-,TRBJ2-7,TRBV6-1
CASSLTTGPTYEQYF,TGTGCCAGTAGTTTGACGACAGGGCCCACCTACGAGCAGTACTTC,TRBD1,-,TRBJ2-7,TRBV19
CASSARSVNTEAFF,TGTGCCAGCAGTGCGCGGTCCGTGAACACTGAAGCTTTCTTT,-,-,TRBJ1-1,TRBV6-5
CASSLASPAANTGELFF,TGTGCCAGCAGCTTAGCTTCGCCAGCGGCGAACACCGGGGAGCTGTTTTTT,-,-,TRBJ2-2,TRBV7-9
CASSLDGPRRGYTF,TGTGCCAGCAGCTTGGATGGACCCCGCCGCGGCTACACCTTC,-,-,TRBJ1-2,TRBV5-6
CASRYRAYSNYEQYF,TGTGCCAGTAGATATAGGGCATACAGCAACTACGAGCAGTACTTC,-,-,TRBJ2-7,TRBV19
CASSYDRAITRTQYF,TGTGCCAGCAGCTACGACAGGGCCATCACCCGGACCCAGTACTTC,TRBD1,-,TRBJ2-5,TRBV6-6
CASRDRDRSYEQYF,TGTGCCAGCAGAGACAGGGACCGCTCCTACGAGCAGTACTTC,TRBD1,once,TRBJ2-7,TRBV6-5
CASSLRGRSNTGELFF,TGTGCCAGCAGCTTGAGGGGACGGTCGAACACCGGGGAGCTGTTTTTT,-,-,TRBJ2-2,TRBV5-6
CASSVDVRSSYNSPLHF,TGTGCCAGCAGCGTAGATGTTCGGAGCTCCTATAATTCACCCCTCCACTTT,-,-,TRBJ1-6,TRBV9
CASSSGQPQHF,TGTGCCAGTAGTTCTGGTCAGCCCCAGCATTTT,-,-,TRBJ1-5,TRBV19
CASSLAWSSGANVLTF,TGTGCCAGCAGCCTGGCGTGGAGCTCTGGGGCCAACGTCCTGACTTTC,-,-,TRBJ2-6,TRBV5-4
CASSTDSQFF,TGTGCCAGCAGCACGGACAGTCAGTTCTTC,-,few,TRBJ2-1,TRBV21-1
CASSSGQGESGEQFF,TGCGCCAGCAGCTCCGGACAGGGGGAAAGTGGTGAGCAGTTCTTC,TRBD1,-,TRBJ2-1,TRBV5-1
CAWDGTGGTEAFF,TGTGCCTGGGACGGGACAGGGGGCACTGAAGCTTTCTTT,TRBD1,-,TRBJ1-1,TRBV30
CAWSMGGGETQYF,TGTGCCTGGAGTATGGGGGGTGGAGAGACCCAGTACTTC,-,-,TRBJ2-5,TRBV30
CASLRTENTEAFF,TGTGCCAGCCTGCGGACTGAGAACACTGAAGCTTTCTTT,-,-,TRBJ1-1,TRBV6-1
CASSVVASGETQYF,TGTGCCAGCAGCGTAGTAGCTAGCGGGGAGACCCAGTACTTC,TRBD2,-,TRBJ2-5,TRBV9
CASTSTGGSANEQFF,TGTGCCAGTACCTCGACCGGGGGTTCCGCCAATGAGCAGTTCTTC,-,once,TRBJ2-1,TRBV19
CASSYPRTGDGYTF,TGTGCCAGCAGTTACCCTAGGACAGGAGATGGCTACACCTTC,TRBD1,-,TRBJ1-2,TRBV7-2
CSVGTDTQYF,TGCAGCGTAGGCACAGATACGCAGTATTTT,-,-,TRBJ2-3,TRBV29-1
CAWSVGGHYGYTF,TGTGCCTGGAGTGTCGGCGGACACTATGGCTACACCTTC,-,once,TRBJ1-2,TRBV30
CASSPGLEGSGNTIYF,TGTGCCAGCAGCCCAGGACTCGAGGGTTCAGGAAACACCATATATTTT,-,-,TRBJ1-3,TRBV9
CATGSGGAAYNEQFF,TGCGCCACCGGTAGCGGGGGGGCGGCTTACAATGAGCAGTTCTTC,TRBD2,-,TRBJ2-1,TRBV5-1
CASSPTGGSNQPQHF,TGCGCCAGCAGCCCGACAGGGGGCAGCAATCAGCCCCAGCATTTT,TRBD1,-,TRBJ1-5,TRBV5-1
CASSLASVAGYYGYTF,TGTGCCAGCAGCTTGGCCTCGGTGGCAGGGTACTATGGCTACACCTTC,-,-,TRBJ1-2,TRBV5-5
CASSLETEKLFF,TGTGCCAGCAGCTTAGAAACAGAAAAACTGTTTTTT,-,-,TRBJ1-4,TRBV11-2
CARSETGDYEQYF,TGTGCCAGAAGCGAGACAGGGGACTACGAGCAGTACTTC,TRBD1,-,TRBJ2-7,TRBV5-3
CASSLEQASYEQYF,TGCGCCAGCAGCTTAGAACAGGCGTCCTACGAGCAGTACTTC,-,-,TRBJ2-7,TRBV5-1
CATTRDIGQETQYF,TGTGCCACCACACGGGACATTGGGCAAGAGACCCAGTACTTC,-,once,TRBJ2-5,TRBV2
CASTLGLGAFF,TGTGCCAGCACCTTGGGACTGGGAGCTTTCTTT,-,once,TRBJ1-1,TRBV6-6
CASRRGQVSYEQYF,TGTGCCAGCAGGCGCGGACAGGTCTCCTACGAGCAGTACTTC,TRBD1,-,TRBJ2-7,TRBV6-1
CASSDRAGEDTQYF,TGTGCCAGCAGTGACCGAGCGGGGGAAGATACGCAGTATTTT,TRBD2,-,TRBJ2-3,TRBV6-4
CASSSGDTQYF,TGTGCCAGCAGTAGCGGAGATACGCAGTATTTT,-,-,TRBJ2-3,TRBV6-1
CASSRQEDTEAFF,TGTGCCAGCAGCCGACAGGAGGACACTGAAGCTTTCTTT,-,-,TRBJ1-1,TRBV7-3
CASSQIPGLAGSGELFF,TGTGCCAGCAGCCAAATACCGGGACTAGCGGGCTCCGGGGAGCTGTTTTTT,TRBD2,-,TRBJ2-2,TRBV7-2
CASSYPGRLAEAFF,TGTGCCAGCAGTTACCCCGGACGGCTAGCTGAAGCTTTCTTT,-,once,TRBJ1-1,TRBV6-5
CASSLGSGTGADTQYF,TGTGCCAGCAGTTTAGGGTCCGGGACCGGTGCAGATACGCAGTATTTT,-,-,TRBJ2-3,TRBV27
CAIRQGPTNQPQHF,TGTGCCATCCGACAGGGGCCCACGAATCAGCCCCAGCATTTT,TRBD1,-,TRBJ1-5,TRBV28